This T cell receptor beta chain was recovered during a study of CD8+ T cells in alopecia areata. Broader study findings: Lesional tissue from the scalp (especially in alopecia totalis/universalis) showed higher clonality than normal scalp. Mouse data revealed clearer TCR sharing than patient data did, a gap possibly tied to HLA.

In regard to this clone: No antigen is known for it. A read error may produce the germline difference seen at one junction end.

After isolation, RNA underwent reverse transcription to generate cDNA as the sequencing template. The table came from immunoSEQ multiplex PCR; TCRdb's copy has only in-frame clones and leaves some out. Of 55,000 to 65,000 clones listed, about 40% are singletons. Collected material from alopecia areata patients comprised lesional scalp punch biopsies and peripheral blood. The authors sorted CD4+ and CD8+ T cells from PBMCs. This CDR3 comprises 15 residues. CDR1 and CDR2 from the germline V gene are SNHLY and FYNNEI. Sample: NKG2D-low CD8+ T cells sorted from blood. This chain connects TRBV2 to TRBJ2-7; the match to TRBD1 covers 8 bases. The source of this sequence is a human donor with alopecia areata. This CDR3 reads CASREGTGSSYEQYF. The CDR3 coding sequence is TGTGCCAGCAGGGAAGGGACAGGAAGCTCCTACGAGCAGTACTTC.